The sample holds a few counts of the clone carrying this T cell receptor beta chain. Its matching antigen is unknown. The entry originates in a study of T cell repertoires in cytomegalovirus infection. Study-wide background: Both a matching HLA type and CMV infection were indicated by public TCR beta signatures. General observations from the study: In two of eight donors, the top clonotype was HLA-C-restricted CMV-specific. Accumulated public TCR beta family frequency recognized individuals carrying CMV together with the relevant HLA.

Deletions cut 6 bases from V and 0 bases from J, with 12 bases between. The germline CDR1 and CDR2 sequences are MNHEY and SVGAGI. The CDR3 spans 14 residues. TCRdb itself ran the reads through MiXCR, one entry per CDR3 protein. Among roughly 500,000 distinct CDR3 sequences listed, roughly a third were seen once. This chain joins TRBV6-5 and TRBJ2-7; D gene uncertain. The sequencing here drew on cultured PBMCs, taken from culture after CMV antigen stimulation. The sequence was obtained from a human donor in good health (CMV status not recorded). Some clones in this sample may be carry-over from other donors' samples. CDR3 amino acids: CASSPKYPSYEQYF. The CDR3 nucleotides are TGTGCCAGCAGCCCCAAATATCCCTCCTACGAGCAGTACTTC.